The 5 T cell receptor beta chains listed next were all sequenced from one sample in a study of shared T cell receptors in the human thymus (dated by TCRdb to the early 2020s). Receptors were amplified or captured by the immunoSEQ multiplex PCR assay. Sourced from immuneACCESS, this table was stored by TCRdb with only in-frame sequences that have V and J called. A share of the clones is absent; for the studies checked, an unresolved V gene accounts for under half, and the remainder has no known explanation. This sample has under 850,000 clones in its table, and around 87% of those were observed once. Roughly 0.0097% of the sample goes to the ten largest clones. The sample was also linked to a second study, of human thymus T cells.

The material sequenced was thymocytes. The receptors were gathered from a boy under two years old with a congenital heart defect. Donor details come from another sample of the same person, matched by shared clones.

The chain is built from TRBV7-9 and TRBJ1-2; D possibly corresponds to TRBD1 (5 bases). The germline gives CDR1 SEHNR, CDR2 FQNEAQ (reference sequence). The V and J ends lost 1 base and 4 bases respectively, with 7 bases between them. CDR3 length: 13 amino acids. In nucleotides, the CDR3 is TGTGCCAGCAGCTTAGGGGGCAGCTATGGCTACACCTTC. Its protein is CASSLGGSYGYTF.

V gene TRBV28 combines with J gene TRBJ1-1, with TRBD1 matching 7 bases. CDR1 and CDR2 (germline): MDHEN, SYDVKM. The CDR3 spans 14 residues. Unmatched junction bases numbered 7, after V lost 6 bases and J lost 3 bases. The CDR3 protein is CASSDQGEDTEAFF. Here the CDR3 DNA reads TGTGCCAGCAGCGACCAGGGGGAGGACACTGAAGCTTTCTTT.

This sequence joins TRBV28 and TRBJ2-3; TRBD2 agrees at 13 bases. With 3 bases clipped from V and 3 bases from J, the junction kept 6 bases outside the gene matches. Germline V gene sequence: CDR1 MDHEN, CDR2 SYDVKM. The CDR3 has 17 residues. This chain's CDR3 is CASSLGGTSGITDTQYF. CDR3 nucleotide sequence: TGTGCCAGCAGTTTGGGGGGGACTAGCGGGATTACAGATACGCAGTATTTT.

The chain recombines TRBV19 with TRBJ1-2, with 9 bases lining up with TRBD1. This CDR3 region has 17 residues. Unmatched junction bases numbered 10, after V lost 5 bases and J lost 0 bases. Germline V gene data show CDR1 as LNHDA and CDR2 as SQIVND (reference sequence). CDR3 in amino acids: CASSWGGQGLPNYGYTF. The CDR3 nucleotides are TGTGCCAGTAGTTGGGGGGGACAGGGATTGCCTAACTATGGCTACACCTTC.

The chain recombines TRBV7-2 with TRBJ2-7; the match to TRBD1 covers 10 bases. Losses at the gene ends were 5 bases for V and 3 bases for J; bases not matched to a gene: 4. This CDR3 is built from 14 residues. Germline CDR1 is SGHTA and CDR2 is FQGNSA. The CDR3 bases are TGTGCCAGCAGCGGGGACAGGGGCTTCTACGAGCAGTACTTC. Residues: CASSGDRGFYEQYF.